Listed here is a single T cell receptor (beta chain). Authors' data handling: Reference gene primers were amplified, and this amplification served to estimate nucleated cell counts. This table comes from immunoSEQ multiplex PCR, and its TCRdb copy is limited to in-frame clones, with some not included. Clonal size and the V and J genes are those of that table, whereas D and trimming came from the DNA. The data hold more than 65,000 clones, with 89% observed a single time. The sample originates from a study of blood T cell repertoires in COVID-19. Study at large: The samples span acute and convalescent COVID-19 from the United States, Italy and Spain. T cells, B-cell-depleted T cells, or PBMCs supplied cDNA or gDNA.

From germline, CDR1 is KGHSH and CDR2 LQKENI. V was pared by 0 bases and J by 4 bases, with 7 bases between. The CDR3 is 13 amino acids. Input material: peripheral blood. The receptor was derived from a man in his fifties with acute or convalescent COVID-19. The gene calls are TRBV18 and TRBJ2-7; D remains ambiguous. In DNA, the CDR3 is TGTGCCAGCTCACCACCGTCCAGTTACGAGCAGTACTTC. Protein sequence: CASSPPSSYEQYF.